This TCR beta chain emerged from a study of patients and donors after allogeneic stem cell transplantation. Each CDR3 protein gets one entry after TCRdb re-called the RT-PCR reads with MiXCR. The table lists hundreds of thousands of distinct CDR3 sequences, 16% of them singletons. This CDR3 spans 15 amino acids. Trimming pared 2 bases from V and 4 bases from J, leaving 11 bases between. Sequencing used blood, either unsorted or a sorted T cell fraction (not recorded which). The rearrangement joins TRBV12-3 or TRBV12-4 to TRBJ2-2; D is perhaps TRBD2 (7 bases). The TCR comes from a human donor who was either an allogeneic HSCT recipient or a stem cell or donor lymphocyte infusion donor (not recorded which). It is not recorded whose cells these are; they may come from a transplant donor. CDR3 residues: CASSLFGGLTGELFF. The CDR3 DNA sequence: TGTGCCAGCAGTTTATTCGGGGGGCTCACCGGGGAGCTGTTTTTT.